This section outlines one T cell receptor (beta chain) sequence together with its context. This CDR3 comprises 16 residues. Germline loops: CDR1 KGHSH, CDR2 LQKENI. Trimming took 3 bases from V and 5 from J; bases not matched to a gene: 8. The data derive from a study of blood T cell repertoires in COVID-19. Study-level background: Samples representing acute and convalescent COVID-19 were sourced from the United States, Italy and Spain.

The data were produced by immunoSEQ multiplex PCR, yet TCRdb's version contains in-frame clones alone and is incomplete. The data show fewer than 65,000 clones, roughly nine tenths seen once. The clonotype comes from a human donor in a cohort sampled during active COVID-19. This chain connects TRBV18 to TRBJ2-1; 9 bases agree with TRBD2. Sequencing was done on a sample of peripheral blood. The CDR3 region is CASSPRSGRPNNEQFF. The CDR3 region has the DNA TGTGCCAGCTCACCCCGCAGCGGGAGGCCCAACAATGAGCAGTTCTTC.